These 22 T cell receptor beta chains came from one sample sequenced in a study of blood T cell repertoires in COVID-19. The table came from immunoSEQ multiplex PCR; TCRdb's copy has only in-frame clones and leaves some out. Among approximately 8,800 clones listed, about 88% were seen once. Sequencing was done on a sample of peripheral blood. Every receptor here comes from a human donor with active COVID-19. The donor label of this sample is uncertain.

The chain joins TRBV9 to TRBJ2-3, with 8 bases identical to TRBD1. Germline CDR1 reads SGDLS; CDR2 reads YYNGEE. The V segment lost 8 bases and the J segment 10 bases; nucleotides outside the gene matches: 15. This CDR3 has 14 amino acids. CDR3 bases: TGTGCCAGTGCGGTGGGGACACAGACAGGGGCGCAGTATTTT. It yields the protein CASAVGTQTGAQYF. Variable domain in full (rest from reference TRBV9 and TRBJ2-3): DSGVTQTPKHLITATGQRVTLRCSPRSGDLSVYWYQQSLDQGLQFLIQYYNGEERAKGNILERFSAQQFPDLHSELNLSSLELGDSALYFCASAVGTQTGAQYFGPGTRLTVL.

This clone was recorded once. CDR3 amino acids: CASSFTSNTEAFF. Written as DNA, the CDR3 is TGTGCCAGCAGCTTTACTTCGAACACTGAAGCTTTCTTT. The J gene is TRBJ1-1, the V gene TRBV7-3; D gene ambiguous. CDR1 and CDR2 (germline): SGHTA, FQGTGA. The CDR3 consists of 13 residues. Trimming stripped 3 bases from V and 1 base from J, with 6 bases between.

The rearrangement uses TRBV28 and TRBJ2-1, with no clear D. Looked up from germline, CDR1 is MDHEN and CDR2 is SYDVKM. V was pared by 2 bases and J by 4 bases, with 9 bases between. The CDR3 extends over 14 amino acids. The CDR3 loop reads CASSLQSRYNEQFF. CDR3 nucleotides: TGTGCCAGCAGTTTACAGTCTCGATACAATGAGCAGTTCTTC.

This clone is large within its sample. The rearrangement uses TRBV9 and TRBJ2-1, with 10 bases that match TRBD2. Germline CDR1 is SGDLS and CDR2 is YYNGEE. The V and J ends lost 3 bases and 7 bases, in that order; junction bases with no gene match: 10. This CDR3 contains 16 residues. As DNA, the CDR3 is TGTGCCAGCAGCGACCGGACTAGCGGAACTAATAATGAGCAGTTCTTC. Amino acid sequence: CASSDRTSGTNNEQFF.

As DNA, the CDR3 is TGTGCCAGCAGCTCCCAGGGTAGGGGGACTGAAGCTTTCTTT. Its translation: CASSSQGRGTEAFF. The genes are TRBV13 and TRBJ1-1; weak D call: TRBD1 (6 bases). This CDR3 has 14 residues. Germline V CDR1 and CDR2: PRHDT, FYEKMQ (reference sequence). Trimming shortened V by 4 bases and J by 5 bases, and 14 bases separated the two germline ends.

The rearrangement joins TRBV28 to TRBJ2-6; 13 bases fit TRBD2. After removal of 5 bases from V and 3 bases from J, the junction contained 4 bases not matched to a gene. Germline-derived CDR1 and CDR2 are MDHEN and SYDVKM. This CDR3 is 17 amino acids long. Here the CDR3 DNA reads TGTGCCAGCAGTCGACTAGCGGGAGGAGGTGGGGCCAACGTCCTGACTTTC. Translation: CASSRLAGGGGANVLTF.

Sample share makes this clone medium-sized (0.01 to 0.1%). This chain uses TRBV10-2 with TRBJ1-5; D uncertain. Germline CDR1 reads WSHSY; CDR2 reads SAAADI. This CDR3 is 14 amino acids long. Trimming pared 0 bases from V and 7 bases from J, leaving 10 bases between. CDR3 residues: CASSESGVGQPQHF. The DNA for the CDR3 is TGCGCCAGCAGTGAGTCCGGGGTAGGCCAGCCCCAGCATTTT.

The V call is TRBV5-5, the J call TRBJ2-1; D might be TRBD2 (7 bases). The CDR3 loop spans 15 amino acids. V was pared by 4 bases and J by 6 bases, with 17 bases between. Germline CDR1 is SGHKS and CDR2 is YYEKEE (reference sequence). For the CDR3, the DNA is TGTGCCAGCAGCCCCTCGTTCGGGGGGCCCAATGAGCAGTTCTTC. It is translated as CASSPSFGGPNEQFF. The full variable domain, in which reference TRBV5-5 and TRBJ2-1 provide the parts outside the CDR3, is DAGVTQSPTHLIKTRGQQVTLRCSPISGHKSVSWYQQVLGQGPQFIFQYYEKEERGRGNFPDRFSARQFPNYSSELNVNALLLGDSALYLCASSPSFGGPNEQFFGPGTRLTVL.

The chain uses TRBV3-1 (or the pseudogene TRBV3-2) and TRBJ1-1; D not resolved. The CDR3 sequence is 11 residues long. Trimming cost V 4 bases and J 11 bases, with 11 bases left between them. Germline V CDR1 and CDR2: LGHDT, YNNKEL (reference sequence). CDR3 in DNA: TGTGCCAGCAGCCGAGAGTCTCAGGCTTTCTTT. Protein sequence: CASSRESQAFF.

The chain joins TRBV24-1 to TRBJ2-1; D is possibly TRBD2 (6 bases). The CDR3 is made up of 17 amino acids. Germline V CDR1 and CDR2: KGHDR, SFDVKD. V lost 3 bases and J lost 0, with 14 bases in between. In DNA form, the CDR3 reads TGTGCCACCAGTGATGGGTTTGGGGGAGGCTCCTACAATGAGCAGTTCTTC. It encodes CATSDGFGGGSYNEQFF.

This clone is deemed medium-sized. The chain uses TRBV19 and TRBJ1-2; the D gene is possibly TRBD1 (6 bases). Germline loops: CDR1 LNHDA, CDR2 SQIVND (reference sequence). Trimming left V 10 bases short and J 5 bases short, with 14 bases between. The length of the CDR3 is 12 residues. CDR3 sequence (DNA): TGTGCCACCTTGCGGACAGATTATGGCTACACCTTC. It codes for CATLRTDYGYTF.

CDR3 protein: CASSMGQGIETQYF. In DNA, the CDR3 is TGTGCCAGTAGTATGGGTCAGGGGATAGAGACCCAGTACTTC. The chain combines TRBV19 with TRBJ2-5, with a tentative D call TRBD1 (6 bases). The CDR3 is made up of 14 amino acids. V lost 3 bases, J lost 4 bases, and 12 bases lay in between. In germline, CDR1 is LNHDA, CDR2 SQIVND (reference sequence).

As to this clone: At one end, the junction sequence differs from germline, possibly due to a read error. The rearrangement uses TRBV30 and TRBJ2-7; D is possibly TRBD2 (7 bases). Germline-derived CDR1 and CDR2 are GTSNPN and SVGIG (reference sequence). The CDR3 totals 11 residues. The DNA of the CDR3 is TGTGCCTGGAGTGTAGGGGGGGAGTTTTCTTTC. Translating gives CAWSVGGEFSF. Full variable domain (outside the CDR3, taken from reference TRBV30 and TRBJ2-7): SQTIHQWPATLVQPVGSPLSLECTVEGTSNPNLYWYRQAAGRGLQLLFYSVGIGQISSEVPQNLSASRPQDRQFILSSKKLLLSDSGFYLCAWSVGGEFSFGPGTRLTVT.

The gene calls are TRBV7-6 and TRBJ1-1; 7 nucleotides align to TRBD1. Per the germline V gene, CDR1 is SGHVS and CDR2 is FNYEAQ. This CDR3 contains 13 residues. V lost 4 bases to trimming and J lost 4 bases; unmatched junction nucleotides: 3. In nucleotides, the CDR3 is TGTGCCAGCAGCTCGACAGGGAGCACTGAAGCTTTCTTT. It yields the protein CASSSTGSTEAFF.

The V call is TRBV2, the J call TRBJ1-5, with 7 nucleotides matching TRBD1. The CDR3 length is 14 residues. Germline trimming cut 6 bases from V and 3 bases from J; bases unmatched to any gene: 5. The germline V gene encodes CDR1 SNHLY and CDR2 FYNNEI. DNA for the CDR3: TGTGCCAGCAGCGCCGGGACAGTCAATCAGCCCCAGCATTTT. Its protein is CASSAGTVNQPQHF.

The chain has TRBV7-3 and TRBJ2-7; maybe TRBD1 (6 bases). The CDR3 sequence is 15 residues long. Germline CDR1 SGHTA, CDR2 FQGTGA. The V end lost 5 bases, the J end lost 1 base, and 15 bases lay between the germline ends. The CDR3: CASSPQGRPSYEQYF. CDR3 in DNA: TGTGCCAGCAGCCCACAGGGACGGCCATCCTACGAGCAGTACTTC.

The chain couples TRBV28 to TRBJ2-2, with TRBD1 matching over 9 bases. This CDR3 has 16 residues. In germline, CDR1 is MDHEN, CDR2 SYDVKM. With 6 bases clipped from V and 5 bases from J, the junction kept 10 bases outside the gene matches. The CDR3 sequence is CASRGGGQGETGELFF. As DNA, the CDR3 is TGTGCCAGCAGGGGAGGGGGACAGGGCGAAACCGGGGAGCTGTTTTTT.

This chain uses TRBV28 with TRBJ1-3; D not resolved. The CDR3 is 15 residues long. With 8 bases removed from V and 2 bases from J, the gap between germline ends came to 16 bases. Germline V lookup: CDR1 MDHEN, CDR2 SYDVKM. The CDR3 DNA sequence: TGTGCCAGCTCCCCCGTCGGGCGGGCTGGAAACACCATATATTTT. Translated: CASSPVGRAGNTIYF.

This sequence joins TRBV6-5 and TRBJ1-1; the match to TRBD1 covers 8 bases. There are 13 residues in the CDR3. Germline V gene sequence: CDR1 MNHEY, CDR2 SVGAGI. V dropped 5 bases and J dropped 4; count of bases not matched to a gene: 3. CDR3 protein: CASSLTGGTEAFF. In DNA, the CDR3 is TGTGCCAGCAGTCTAACAGGGGGCACTGAAGCTTTCTTT.

The rearrangement links TRBV2 to TRBJ2-1, with D maybe TRBD1 (6 bases). Trimming took off 6 bases at V and 10 bases at J, with 28 bases between the two ends. CDR1 is SNHLY and CDR2 is FYNNEI in the germline V gene. This CDR3 region has 17 residues. The CDR3 region has the DNA TGTGCCAGCAGACCGTCTACCGGGACAATAGGTGGTAACGAGCAGTTCTTC. It translates to CASRPSTGTIGGNEQFF.

This clone rates as large. This rearrangement joins TRBV6-2 or TRBV6-3 to TRBJ2-3; 13 bases line up with TRBD2. V trimming: 4 bases; J trimming: 4 bases; junction bases outside the gene matches: 8. The CDR3 contains 17 residues. The V gene's germline CDR1 is MNHEY and CDR2 SVGEGT. CDR3 sequence: CASSFSRTSGRPDTQYF. Written as DNA, the CDR3 is TGTGCCAGCAGTTTTTCTCGGACTAGCGGGAGACCAGATACGCAGTATTTT.

The chain employs TRBV7-9 and TRBJ2-1; 7 nucleotides match TRBD1. Trimming cost V 1 base and J 5 bases; bases outside gene matches: 5. Looked up from germline, CDR1 is SEHNR and CDR2 is FQNEAQ (reference sequence). The CDR3 is 15 residues long. The CDR3 DNA sequence: TGTGCCAGCAGCTTAGGACAGGGTATAAACAATGAGCAGTTCTTC. Translating gives CASSLGQGINNEQFF.